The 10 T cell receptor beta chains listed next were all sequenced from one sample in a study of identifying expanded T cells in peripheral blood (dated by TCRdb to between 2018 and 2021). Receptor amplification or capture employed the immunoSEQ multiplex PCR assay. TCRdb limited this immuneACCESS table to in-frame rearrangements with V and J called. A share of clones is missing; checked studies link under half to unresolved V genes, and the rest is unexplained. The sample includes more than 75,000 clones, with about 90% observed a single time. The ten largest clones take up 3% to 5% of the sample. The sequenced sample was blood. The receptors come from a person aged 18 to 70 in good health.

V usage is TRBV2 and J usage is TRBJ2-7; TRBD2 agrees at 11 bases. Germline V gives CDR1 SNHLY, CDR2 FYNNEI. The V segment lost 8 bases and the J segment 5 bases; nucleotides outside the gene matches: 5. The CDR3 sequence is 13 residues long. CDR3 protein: CASAGLAADEQYF. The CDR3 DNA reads TGTGCCAGCGCGGGACTAGCGGCTGACGAGCAGTACTTC.

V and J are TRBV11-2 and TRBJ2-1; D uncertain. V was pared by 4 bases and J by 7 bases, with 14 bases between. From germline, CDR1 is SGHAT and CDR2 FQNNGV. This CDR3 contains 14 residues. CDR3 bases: TGTGCCAGCAGCTACGACGGGTTTGAAAATGAGCAGTTCTTC. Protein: CASSYDGFENEQFF. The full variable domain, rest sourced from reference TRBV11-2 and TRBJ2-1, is EAGVAQSPRYKIIEKRQSVAFWCNPISGHATLYWYQQILGQGPKLLIQFQNNGVVDDSQLPKDRFSAERLKGVDSTLKIQPAKLEDSAVYLCASSYDGFENEQFFGPGTRLTVL.

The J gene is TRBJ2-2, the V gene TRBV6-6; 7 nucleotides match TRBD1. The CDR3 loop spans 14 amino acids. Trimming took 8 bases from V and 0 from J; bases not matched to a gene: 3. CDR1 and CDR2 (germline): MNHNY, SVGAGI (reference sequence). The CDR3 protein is CASLGQPNTGELFF. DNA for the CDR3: TGTGCCAGCCTGGGACAGCCGAACACCGGGGAGCTGTTTTTT.

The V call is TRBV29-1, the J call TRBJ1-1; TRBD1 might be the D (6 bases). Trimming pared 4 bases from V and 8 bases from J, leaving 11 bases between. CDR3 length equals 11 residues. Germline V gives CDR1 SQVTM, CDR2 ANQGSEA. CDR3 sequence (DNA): TGCAGCGTTGTAGGCCAGGGGGAAGCTTTCTTT. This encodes CSVVGQGEAFF.

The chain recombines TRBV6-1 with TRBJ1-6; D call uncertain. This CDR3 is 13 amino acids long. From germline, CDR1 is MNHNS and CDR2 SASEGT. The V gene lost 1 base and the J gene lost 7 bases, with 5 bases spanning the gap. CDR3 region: CASSEGANSPLHF. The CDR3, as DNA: TGTGCCAGCAGTGAAGGGGCGAATTCACCCCTCCACTTT.

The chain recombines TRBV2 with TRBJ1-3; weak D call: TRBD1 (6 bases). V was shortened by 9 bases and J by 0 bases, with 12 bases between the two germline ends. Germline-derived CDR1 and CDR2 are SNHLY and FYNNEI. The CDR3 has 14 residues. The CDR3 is CARTTGYSGNTIYF. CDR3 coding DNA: TGTGCCAGGACGACAGGCTACTCTGGAAACACCATATATTTT.

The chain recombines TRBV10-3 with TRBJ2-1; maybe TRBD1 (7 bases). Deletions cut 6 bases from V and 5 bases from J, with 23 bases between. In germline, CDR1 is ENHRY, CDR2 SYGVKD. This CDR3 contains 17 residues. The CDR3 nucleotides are TGTGCCATCAGATCTTCCAGGGGGGAGACCCATAACAATGAGCAGTTCTTC. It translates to CAIRSSRGETHNNEQFF.

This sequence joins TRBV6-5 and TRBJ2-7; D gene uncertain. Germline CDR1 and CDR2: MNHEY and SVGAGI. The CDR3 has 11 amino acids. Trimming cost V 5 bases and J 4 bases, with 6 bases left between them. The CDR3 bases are TGTGCCAGCAGTCTTGGATACGAGCAGTACTTC. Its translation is CASSLGYEQYF.

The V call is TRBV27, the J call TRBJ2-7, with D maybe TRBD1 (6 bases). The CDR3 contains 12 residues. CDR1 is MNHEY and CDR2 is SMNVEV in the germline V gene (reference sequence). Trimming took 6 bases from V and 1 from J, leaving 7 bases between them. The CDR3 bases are TGTGCCAGCAGCGGACAGTCCTACGAGCAGTACTTC. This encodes CASSGQSYEQYF.

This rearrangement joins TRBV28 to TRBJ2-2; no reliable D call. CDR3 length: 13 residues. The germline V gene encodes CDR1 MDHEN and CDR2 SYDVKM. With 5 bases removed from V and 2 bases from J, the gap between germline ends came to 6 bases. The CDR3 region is CASSPINTGELFF. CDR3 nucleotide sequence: TGTGCCAGCAGTCCAATTAACACCGGGGAGCTGTTTTTT.